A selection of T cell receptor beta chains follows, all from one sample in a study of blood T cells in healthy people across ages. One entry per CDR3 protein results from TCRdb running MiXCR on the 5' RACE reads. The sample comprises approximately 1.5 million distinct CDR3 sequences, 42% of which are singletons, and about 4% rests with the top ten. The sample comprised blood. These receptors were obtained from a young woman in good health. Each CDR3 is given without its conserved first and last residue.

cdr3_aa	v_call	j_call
ASSQAERRLYEQF	TRBV3-1	TRBJ2-1
ASSSETGKEEKLF	TRBV7-9	TRBJ1-4
ASSLFGGQETQY	TRBV27	TRBJ2-5
ASSKGARAEHGYT	TRBV21-1	TRBJ1-2
ASSQDFFRQGSAEAF	TRBV4-2	TRBJ1-1
ASSQIELAGGHDTQY	TRBV4-3	TRBJ2-3
ASSYSIQGNQPQH	TRBV6-6	TRBJ1-5
ASSQTGLEVDTQY	TRBV4-3	TRBJ2-3
SSGMVHGYT	TRBV29-1	TRBJ1-2
ASRMTTTQETQY	TRBV3-1	TRBJ2-5
ASSLRAGADTQY	TRBV7-2	TRBJ2-3
AIGGRTGSTNTEAF	TRBV6-6	TRBJ1-1
ASSLLPTAKDTQY	TRBV7-2	TRBJ2-3
SVEPTGTYEQY	TRBV29-1	TRBJ2-7
ASSFPQGPNTEAF	TRBV7-9	TRBJ1-1
ASSAGLVSGRSGTYEQY	TRBV6-1	TRBJ2-7
SAGPSRLARTYEQY	TRBV20-1	TRBJ2-7
SASRQRDSPLH	TRBV20-1	TRBJ1-6
SARDALADHNEQF	TRBV20-1	TRBJ2-1
ASSSNAGPQH	TRBV12-3/TRBV12-4	TRBJ1-5
SASVSGRLDEQF	TRBV20-1	TRBJ2-1
ASSRGQNQETQY	TRBV5-1	TRBJ2-5
SAVGTDTYEQY	TRBV29-1	TRBJ2-7
ATSDGWWTGNTGELF	TRBV24-1	TRBJ2-2
ASSQGHRVFDGYT	TRBV4-1	TRBJ1-2
ASSLGLAGGPVTDTQY	TRBV7-2	TRBJ2-3
ASSHGTGNEQY	TRBV5-1	TRBJ2-7
ASSFTEGGQPQH	TRBV7-2	TRBJ1-5
ASSLAGVLGYGYT	TRBV12-3/TRBV12-4	TRBJ1-2